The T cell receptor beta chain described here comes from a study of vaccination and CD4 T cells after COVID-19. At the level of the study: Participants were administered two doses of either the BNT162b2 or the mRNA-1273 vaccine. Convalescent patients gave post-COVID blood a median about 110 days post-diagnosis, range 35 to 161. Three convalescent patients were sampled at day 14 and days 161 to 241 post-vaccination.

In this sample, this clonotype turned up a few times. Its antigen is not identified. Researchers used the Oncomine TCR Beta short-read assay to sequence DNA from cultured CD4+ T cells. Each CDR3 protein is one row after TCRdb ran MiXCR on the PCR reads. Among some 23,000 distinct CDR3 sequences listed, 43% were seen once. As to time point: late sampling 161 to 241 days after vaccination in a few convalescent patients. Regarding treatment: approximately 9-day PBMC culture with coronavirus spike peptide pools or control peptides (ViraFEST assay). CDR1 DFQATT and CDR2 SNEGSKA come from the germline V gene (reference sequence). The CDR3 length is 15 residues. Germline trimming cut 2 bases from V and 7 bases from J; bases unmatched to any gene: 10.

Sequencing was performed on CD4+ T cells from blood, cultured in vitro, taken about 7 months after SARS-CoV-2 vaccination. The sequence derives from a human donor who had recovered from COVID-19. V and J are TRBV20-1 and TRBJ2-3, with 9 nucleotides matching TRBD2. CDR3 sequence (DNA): TGCAGTGCTAGAATTAGGGCTAGCGGGATGAATACGCAGTATTTT. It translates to CSARIRASGMNTQYF.